These 21 T cell receptor beta chains were sequenced from one sample in a study of blood T cells in healthy people across ages. It was with a sample-barcoded 5' primer and a J-beta primer mix that a second PCR of roughly 7 to 11 cycles was run. TCRdb reprocessed the 5' RACE reads via MiXCR and lists one record per CDR3 protein. Altogether more than 600,000 distinct CDR3 sequences are present, 20% to 30% being singletons, with the ten largest covering roughly a tenth. In addition, the sample was reused for a study of T cells of mothers and their children.

The sample taken for sequencing was blood. These receptors came from a boy between 5 and 17 years old in good health.

This clonotype appeared a few times. The chain combines TRBV9 with TRBJ2-4; D is possibly TRBD2 (6 bases). The CDR3 extends over 15 amino acids. Germline V lookup: CDR1 SGDLS, CDR2 YYNGEE. V shed 1 base and J shed 5 bases, with 13 bases lying between them. For the CDR3, the DNA is TGTGCCAGCAGCGTATACGGGAGAAGAGAAAACATTCAGTACTTC. This encodes CASSVYGRRENIQYF. Variable domain in full (rest from reference TRBV9 and TRBJ2-4): DSGVTQTPKHLITATGQRVTLRCSPRSGDLSVYWYQQSLDQGLQFLIQYYNGEERAKGNILERFSAQQFPDLHSELNLSSLELGDSALYFCASSVYGRRENIQYFGAGTRLSVL.

This clonotype turned up a few times. The chain couples TRBV18 to TRBJ2-1; 7 bases fit TRBD2. The V gene's germline CDR1 is KGHSH and CDR2 LQKENI. The CDR3 length is 19 residues. J was trimmed by 0 bases and V by 2 bases; bases with no gene match: 13. The CDR3: CASSPDPAGVDGSYNEQFF. CDR3 coding DNA: TGTGCCAGCTCACCAGATCCTGCGGGAGTCGACGGCTCCTACAATGAGCAGTTCTTC.

This clonotype has just a few counts. V and J are TRBV12-5 and TRBJ2-5, with D perhaps given as TRBD1 or TRBD2 (5 bases each). Trimming left V 5 bases short and J 7 bases short, with 17 bases between. The CDR3 sequence is 14 residues long. CDR1 is LGHNT and CDR2 is FRNRAP in the germline V gene. The CDR3, as DNA: TGTGCTAGTGGTCTGGGACCGGCGTTGGGGACCCAGTACTTC. This gives the protein CASGLGPALGTQYF. The whole variable domain, filled in from reference TRBV12-5 and TRBJ2-5, reads DARVTQTPRHKVTEMGQEVTMRCQPILGHNTVFWYRQTMMQGLELLAYFRNRAPLDDSGMPKDRFSAEMPDATLATLKIQPSEPRDSAVYFCASGLGPALGTQYFGPGTRLLVL.

To note about this clonotype: One end of the junction varies from germline; a read error may be responsible. The CDR3 reads CTSSPYRTEAFF. The CDR3 DNA is TGTACCAGCAGCCCCTACAGGACTGAAGCTTTCTTT. V and J are TRBV7-9 and TRBJ1-1, with D possibly TRBD1 on 5 matching bases. Germline-derived CDR1 and CDR2 are SEHNR and FQNEAQ (reference sequence). The CDR3 has 12 amino acids.

This clonotype was observed a handful of times. The rearrangement links TRBV6-2 or TRBV6-3 to TRBJ1-1; D gene uncertain. Between the trimmed V and J ends, which lost 7 bases and 6 bases, there was a span of 15 bases. The germline gives CDR1 MNHEY, CDR2 SVGEGT. The CDR3 is made up of 13 amino acids. The CDR3 spells CASIKDVISEAFF. The CDR3 DNA sequence: TGTGCCAGCATTAAAGATGTGATCTCTGAAGCTTTCTTT.

V gene TRBV3-1 combines with J gene TRBJ2-5, with 7 bases aligning to TRBD2. The assigned J gene may be wrong: the sequence end matches TRBJ2-1 better. Per germline, CDR1 LGHDT and CDR2 YNNKEL (reference sequence). The CDR3 contains 17 residues. This CDR3 is CASSQDMDGEGQKGQFF. The CDR3, as DNA: TGTGCCAGCAGCCAAGATATGGATGGGGAGGGCCAGAAGGGGCAGTTCTTC.

This clonotype was counted between two and nine times. The chain couples TRBV12-3 or TRBV12-4 to TRBJ2-5, with 7 bases identical to TRBD2. V shed 5 bases, J shed 5 bases, and the junction held 11 bases outside the gene matches. CDR3 length: 15 amino acids. Here the CDR3 DNA reads TGTGCCAGCAGTAAAGCCCCGGGGGGATCGGAGACCCAGTACTTC. Its translation is CASSKAPGGSETQYF.

The chain carries TRBV7-9 and TRBJ2-2; D remains unclear. Germline CDR1 and CDR2: SEHNR and FQNEAQ (reference sequence). The CDR3 is made up of 14 amino acids. V lost 6 bases and J lost 0, with 8 bases in between. The CDR3 sequence: CASSSTPNTGELFF. CDR3 sequence (DNA): TGTGCCAGCAGTTCAACCCCGAACACCGGGGAGCTGTTTTTT. The full variable domain, completed using reference TRBV7-9 and TRBJ2-2, is DTGVSQNPRHKITKRGQNVTFRCDPISEHNRLYWYRQTLGQGPEFLTYFQNEAQLEKSRLLSDRFSAERPKGSFSTLEIQRTEQGDSAMYLCASSSTPNTGELFFGEGSRLTVL.

The chain employs TRBV7-2 and TRBJ1-2; D may be TRBD1 (6 bases). The length of the CDR3 is 15 residues. From germline, CDR1 is SGHTA and CDR2 FQGNSA. The germline V and J ends were trimmed by 4 bases and 4 bases, with 16 bases remaining between them. CDR3 bases: TGTGCCAGCAGCTCAGACAGGCGCTCTTTCTATGGCTACACCTTC. This codes for CASSSDRRSFYGYTF.

This rearrangement joins TRBV29-1 to TRBJ1-1; D remains unclear. CDR1 is SQVTM, CDR2 ANQGSEA, per germline. The CDR3 spans 11 residues. V dropped 1 base and J dropped 8 bases, with 8 bases sitting between them. The CDR3 loop reads CSVEGIEEAFF. DNA for the CDR3: TGCAGCGTTGAAGGCATCGAAGAAGCTTTCTTT.

Many counts were recorded for this clonotype. V gene TRBV12-3 or TRBV12-4 combines with J gene TRBJ2-1; 7 bases match TRBD2. V trimming: 6 bases; J trimming: 0 bases; junction bases outside the gene matches: 5. This CDR3 contains 15 residues. The CDR3 coding sequence is TGTGCCAGCAGCTTCGGCGGGAGCTCCTACAATGAGCAGTTCTTC. Protein: CASSFGGSSYNEQFF.

This clonotype was detected a few times. CDR3 amino acids: CSASGLAGGLDEQFF. In nucleotides, the CDR3 is TGCAGTGCTAGCGGGTTAGCGGGAGGGCTCGATGAGCAGTTCTTC. This rearrangement joins TRBV20-1 to TRBJ2-1; TRBD2 aligns across 11 bases. Germline-derived CDR1 and CDR2 are DFQATT and SNEGSKA (reference sequence). CDR3 length equals 15 residues. V lost 3 bases to trimming and J lost 8 bases; unmatched junction nucleotides: 9.

The chain is built from TRBV9 and TRBJ2-7; no reliable D call. Deletions cut 2 bases from V and 5 bases from J, with 11 bases between. Germline values: CDR1 SGDLS, CDR2 YYNGEE. The CDR3 covers 13 residues. This CDR3 reads CASSVEVMHEQYF. CDR3 nucleotide sequence: TGTGCCAGCAGCGTGGAAGTAATGCACGAGCAGTACTTC.

The chain couples TRBV11-1 to TRBJ2-5, with 9 bases matching TRBD1. Looked up from germline, CDR1 is SGHAT and CDR2 is FQDESV (reference sequence). The CDR3 has 16 residues. The V gene end was trimmed by 5 bases and the J gene end by 3 bases; junction bases not matched to a gene: 10. The CDR3 spells CASSDMGRTGEETQYF. In DNA form, the CDR3 reads TGTGCCAGCAGCGACATGGGTAGGACAGGGGAAGAGACCCAGTACTTC.

This chain connects TRBV5-1 to TRBJ1-2, with no clear D. Trimming shortened V by 0 bases and J by 6 bases, and 9 bases separated the two germline ends. Germline V gene sequence: CDR1 SGHRS, CDR2 YFSETQ. CDR3 size: 13 residues. For the CDR3, the DNA is TGCGCCAGCAGCTTGGACAGACTCGATGGCTACACCTTC. This translates into CASSLDRLDGYTF.

This clonotype was seen more than once but under ten times. CDR3 nucleotide sequence: TGTGCTAGTGGTTTTTACGGATACTACGAGCAGTACTTC. Its translation: CASGFYGYYEQYF. J is TRBJ2-5 and V is TRBV12-5; D ambiguous. The J call may be mistaken, given a closer DNA end match to TRBJ2-7. The CDR3 has 13 residues. Germline lookup yields CDR1 LGHNT and CDR2 FRNRAP.

This clonotype was observed a few times. One end of the junction does not line up with germline, which may come from a read error. The V gene is TRBV6-1, the J gene TRBJ2-5; no clear D. Germline V gene sequence: CDR1 MNHNS, CDR2 SASEGT. The CDR3 covers 15 residues. The CDR3 reads CAGSTRFSIQETQYF. Here the CDR3 DNA reads TGTGCCGGCAGTACGCGCTTTTCCATCCAAGAGACCCAGTACTTC.

The rearrangement joins TRBV20-1 to TRBJ2-7; 10 positions agree with TRBD2. CDR3 length: 15 residues. The V and J ends lost 5 bases and 5 bases, in that order; junction bases with no gene match: 12. The germline V gene encodes CDR1 DFQATT and CDR2 SNEGSKA (reference sequence). CDR3 in amino acids: CSAHSASGSSHEQYF. The CDR3 DNA follows: TGCAGTGCTCATTCGGCTAGCGGGAGTAGTCACGAGCAGTACTTC.

The V gene is TRBV7-9, the J gene TRBJ1-2, with 11 bases fitting TRBD1. With V trimmed by 5 bases and J by 7 bases, 6 bases remained unmatched. This CDR3 has 14 residues. Germline V gene lookup returns CDR1 SEHNR and CDR2 FQNEAQ (reference sequence). The CDR3 nucleotides are TGTGCCAGCAGCCAAGCCGGACAGGGGGCTGGCTACACCTTC. It specifies CASSQAGQGAGYTF. The full variable domain, in which reference TRBV7-9 and TRBJ1-2 provide the parts outside the CDR3, is DTGVSQNPRHKITKRGQNVTFRCDPISEHNRLYWYRQTLGQGPEFLTYFQNEAQLEKSRLLSDRFSAERPKGSFSTLEIQRTEQGDSAMYLCASSQAGQGAGYTFGSGTRLTVV.

The V gene is TRBV29-1, the J gene TRBJ1-2, with unresolved D. Germline CDR1 reads SQVTM; CDR2 reads ANQGSEA. V was trimmed by 5 bases and J by 5 bases, leaving 9 bases between them. CDR3 length: 11 amino acids. CDR3 amino acids: CSVPMGYGYTF. The DNA of the CDR3 is TGCAGCGTTCCCATGGGGTATGGCTACACCTTC.

This chain uses TRBV6-1 with TRBJ2-7; D gene uncertain. Germline loops: CDR1 MNHNS, CDR2 SASEGT. The CDR3 has 13 residues. Trimming cost V 5 bases and J 0 bases, with 8 bases left between them. CDR3 residues: CASSSAISYEQYF. As DNA, the CDR3 is TGTGCCAGCAGTTCAGCGATCTCCTACGAGCAGTACTTC.